This is a list of T cell receptor beta chains from one sample in a study of somatic mutations in cytotoxic T cells in rheumatoid arthritis. Repertoires were generated with immunoSEQ multiplex PCR, while TCRdb's copy carries only in-frame clones and drops some. The sample contains approximately 9,400 clones, roughly 73% of which appear only once. The sequencing input was CD8+ T cells sorted from blood. Receptor source: a man aged 50-60 years in good health. Each CDR3 is given with its conserved first and last residue. The order of the fields is CDR3 DNA, CDR3 protein, V gene, clone size, CDR3 length, J gene, D gene. The D gene is left open where the match is weak. Not every row has a clone size; where given, it reads once, few, many or a size class.

CDR3 DNA: TGTGCCTGGAGTACAAACTACCCCGGGACTAGCGGTAAAAACACAGATACGCAGTATTTT
CDR3 protein: CAWSTNYPGTSGKNTDTQYF
V gene: TRBV30
clone size: -
CDR3 length: 20
J gene: TRBJ2-3
D gene: TRBD2

CDR3 DNA: TGTGCTAGCAGCCAAACCTACAGGGAACAAGAGACCCAGTACTTC
CDR3 protein: CASSQTYREQETQYF
V gene: TRBV7-9
clone size: -
CDR3 length: 15
J gene: TRBJ2-5
D gene: -

CDR3 DNA: TGTGCCATCAGAAAAGGGGGGACTAGCAGGGATACGCAGTATTTT
CDR3 protein: CAIRKGGTSRDTQYF
V gene: TRBV10-3
clone size: few
CDR3 length: 15
J gene: TRBJ2-3
D gene: TRBD2

CDR3 DNA: TGTGCCAGCAGCTTAGATCTAGTCACCTCTGGGGCCAACGTCCTGACTTTC
CDR3 protein: CASSLDLVTSGANVLTF
V gene: TRBV11-2
clone size: -
CDR3 length: 17
J gene: TRBJ2-6
D gene: -

CDR3 DNA: TGCGCCAGCAGCCAAGGGGAGACCGGGGAGCTGTTTTTT
CDR3 protein: CASSQGETGELFF
V gene: TRBV4-3
clone size: -
CDR3 length: 13
J gene: TRBJ2-2
D gene: -

CDR3 DNA: TGTGCCAGCAGGATCCGGGACAGGGGACCCTACGAGCAGTACTTC
CDR3 protein: CASRIRDRGPYEQYF
V gene: TRBV27
clone size: -
CDR3 length: 15
J gene: TRBJ2-7
D gene: TRBD1

CDR3 DNA: TGTGCCAGCAGCGGAGAGAGTGGGGCCAACGTCCTGACTTTC
CDR3 protein: CASSGESGANVLTF
V gene: TRBV7-9
clone size: once
CDR3 length: 14
J gene: TRBJ2-6
D gene: -

CDR3 DNA: TGTGCCAGCAGTTTAGGCCGAATCTACGAGCAGTACTTC
CDR3 protein: CASSLGRIYEQYF
V gene: TRBV28
clone size: -
CDR3 length: 13
J gene: TRBJ2-7
D gene: -

CDR3 DNA: TGTGCCAGCAGTTCCCTCGAGGGGGATCGTCGGTACGAGCAGTACTTC
CDR3 protein: CASSSLEGDRRYEQYF
V gene: TRBV6-4
clone size: -
CDR3 length: 16
J gene: TRBJ2-7
D gene: -

CDR3 DNA: TGCAGCGTCCGGACAGGGATAAACTATGGCTACACCTTC
CDR3 protein: CSVRTGINYGYTF
V gene: TRBV29-1
clone size: -
CDR3 length: 13
J gene: TRBJ1-2
D gene: TRBD1

CDR3 DNA: TGTGCCAGCAGCCAAGGTCCCAGCGGGGACTACAATGAGCAGTTCTTC
CDR3 protein: CASSQGPSGDYNEQFF
V gene: TRBV4-2
clone size: -
CDR3 length: 16
J gene: TRBJ2-1
D gene: TRBD2

CDR3 DNA: TGTGCCAGCAGTTTCCCAGGGGCGTGGGAAGCTTTCTTT
CDR3 protein: CASSFPGAWEAFF
V gene: TRBV27
clone size: medium-sized
CDR3 length: 13
J gene: TRBJ1-1
D gene: -

CDR3 DNA: TGTGCCAGCAGCTGGACCGGGACTCCGACAGGCTACACCTTC
CDR3 protein: CASSWTGTPTGYTF
V gene: TRBV7-8
clone size: -
CDR3 length: 14
J gene: TRBJ1-2
D gene: -

CDR3 DNA: TGTGCCAGCAGCGGTGGACTAGCGGATGGGGCCAACGTCCTGACTTTC
CDR3 protein: CASSGGLADGANVLTF
V gene: TRBV9
clone size: few
CDR3 length: 16
J gene: TRBJ2-6
D gene: TRBD2

CDR3 DNA: TGTGCCAGCAGTTTAGTAGGGGCTGACTACGAGCAGTACTTC
CDR3 protein: CASSLVGADYEQYF
V gene: TRBV28
clone size: -
CDR3 length: 14
J gene: TRBJ2-7
D gene: -

CDR3 DNA: TGTGCCAGCAGCGCCGAGGGAGGGAACACCGGGGAGCTGTTTTTT
CDR3 protein: CASSAEGGNTGELFF
V gene: TRBV5-4
clone size: once
CDR3 length: 15
J gene: TRBJ2-2
D gene: -

CDR3 DNA: TGCGCCAGCAGCCAAGGAGGGAAAGAGCAGTACTTC
CDR3 protein: CASSQGGKEQYF
V gene: TRBV4-1
clone size: -
CDR3 length: 12
J gene: TRBJ2-7
D gene: -

CDR3 DNA: TGTGCCAGCAATAGACAGGGGTCGTGGACTGAAGCTTTCTTT
CDR3 protein: CASNRQGSWTEAFF
V gene: TRBV6-6
clone size: -
CDR3 length: 14
J gene: TRBJ1-1
D gene: TRBD1

CDR3 DNA: TGTGCCAGCAGCTCAAGAAAACTAGCGCCTAACAATGAGCAGTTCTTC
CDR3 protein: CASSSRKLAPNNEQFF
V gene: TRBV7-6
clone size: -
CDR3 length: 16
J gene: TRBJ2-1
D gene: TRBD2

CDR3 DNA: TGTGCCAGCAGCTTGGGGAGTGGAAACACCATATATTTT
CDR3 protein: CASSLGSGNTIYF
V gene: TRBV5-6
clone size: few
CDR3 length: 13
J gene: TRBJ1-3
D gene: -

CDR3 DNA: TGTGCCAGCAGCGCACTACAGGGGGCACGGGACTATGGCTACACCTTC
CDR3 protein: CASSALQGARDYGYTF
V gene: TRBV9
clone size: once
CDR3 length: 16
J gene: TRBJ1-2
D gene: TRBD1

CDR3 DNA: TGTGCCAGCAGCTTGGAGACAGGGGGAAGGTCACCCCTCCACTTT
CDR3 protein: CASSLETGGRSPLHF
V gene: TRBV5-4
clone size: medium-sized
CDR3 length: 15
J gene: TRBJ1-6
D gene: TRBD1

CDR3 DNA: TGCGCCAGCAGCCAAGATAGAAGACTAGCGGGAGCCTACGAGCAGTACTTC
CDR3 protein: CASSQDRRLAGAYEQYF
V gene: TRBV4-3
clone size: -
CDR3 length: 17
J gene: TRBJ2-7
D gene: TRBD2

CDR3 DNA: TGTGCCAGCAGCTTAGGGAGAAAAGGCAATCAGCCCCAGCATTTT
CDR3 protein: CASSLGRKGNQPQHF
V gene: TRBV7-8
clone size: -
CDR3 length: 15
J gene: TRBJ1-5
D gene: -

CDR3 DNA: TGTGCCACCTCGCCCGGGGGGAAGGTTTACGAGCAGTACTTC
CDR3 protein: CATSPGGKVYEQYF
V gene: TRBV27
clone size: once
CDR3 length: 14
J gene: TRBJ2-7
D gene: TRBD2

CDR3 DNA: TGTGCCAGCAGCCCAATCTTAGCGGGAAGCTCCTACGAGCAGTACTTC
CDR3 protein: CASSPILAGSSYEQYF
V gene: TRBV7-2
clone size: -
CDR3 length: 16
J gene: TRBJ2-7
D gene: TRBD2

CDR3 DNA: TGCGCCAGCAGCCATGGGACAGGTGCCTACGAGCAGTACTTC
CDR3 protein: CASSHGTGAYEQYF
V gene: TRBV4-3
clone size: -
CDR3 length: 14
J gene: TRBJ2-7
D gene: TRBD1

CDR3 DNA: TGTGCCAGCAGCTCTGGGACTAGCGGGTACACCGGGGAGCTGTTTTTT
CDR3 protein: CASSSGTSGYTGELFF
V gene: TRBV5-6
clone size: -
CDR3 length: 16
J gene: TRBJ2-2
D gene: TRBD2

CDR3 DNA: TGTGCCAGCAGTCCAGGGTGGGGGGAGCTGTTTTTT
CDR3 protein: CASSPGWGELFF
V gene: TRBV27
clone size: -
CDR3 length: 12
J gene: TRBJ2-2
D gene: -

CDR3 DNA: TGCGCCAGCAGCCTCCAGGACGGACTATACGAGCAGTACTTC
CDR3 protein: CASSLQDGLYEQYF
V gene: TRBV4-1
clone size: -
CDR3 length: 14
J gene: TRBJ2-7
D gene: -

CDR3 DNA: TGTGCCAGCAGTCCTTTAACCGGGGAGCTGTTTTTT
CDR3 protein: CASSPLTGELFF
V gene: TRBV27
clone size: -
CDR3 length: 12
J gene: TRBJ2-2
D gene: -

CDR3 DNA: TGTGCCAGCAGCTCCCCGCTCGGACAGATCTACGAGCAGTACTTC
CDR3 protein: CASSSPLGQIYEQYF
V gene: TRBV7-9
clone size: -
CDR3 length: 15
J gene: TRBJ2-7
D gene: -

CDR3 DNA: TGTGCCAGCAGCGTATCCGGAGGGTTGGACATTCAGTACTTC
CDR3 protein: CASSVSGGLDIQYF
V gene: TRBV9
clone size: -
CDR3 length: 14
J gene: TRBJ2-4
D gene: -

CDR3 DNA: TGTGCCAGCAGCTTACCAGAGAGCACAGCAGAAGAGACCCAGTACTTC
CDR3 protein: CASSLPESTAEETQYF
V gene: TRBV7-2
clone size: -
CDR3 length: 16
J gene: TRBJ2-5
D gene: -

CDR3 DNA: TGCGCCAGCAGCCGCCGACAGGGAGGCACCGGGGAGCTGTTTTTT
CDR3 protein: CASSRRQGGTGELFF
V gene: TRBV4-3
clone size: medium-sized
CDR3 length: 15
J gene: TRBJ2-2
D gene: -

CDR3 DNA: TGTGCCAGCAGTTTAGGGGGACAGCTATTCAATCAGCCCCAGCATTTT
CDR3 protein: CASSLGGQLFNQPQHF
V gene: TRBV27
clone size: -
CDR3 length: 16
J gene: TRBJ1-5
D gene: TRBD1

CDR3 DNA: TGCGCCAGCAGCTTGGTGATAGCGCGGATGCAAGAGACCCAGTACTTC
CDR3 protein: CASSLVIARMQETQYF
V gene: TRBV5-1
clone size: once
CDR3 length: 16
J gene: TRBJ2-5
D gene: -

CDR3 DNA: TGTGCCAGCAGCTCAGGGGAATCGGGACAGCTGAACACTGAAGCTTTCTTT
CDR3 protein: CASSSGESGQLNTEAFF
V gene: TRBV7-2
clone size: -
CDR3 length: 17
J gene: TRBJ1-1
D gene: TRBD1

CDR3 DNA: TGTGCCAGCAGAAGCTATGAGGGTTACGAGCAGTACTTC
CDR3 protein: CASRSYEGYEQYF
V gene: TRBV6-5
clone size: few
CDR3 length: 13
J gene: TRBJ2-7
D gene: -

CDR3 DNA: TGTGCCAGCAGTTACTCACCCCAGATCGTCGGCTACACCTTC
CDR3 protein: CASSYSPQIVGYTF
V gene: TRBV6-5
clone size: -
CDR3 length: 14
J gene: TRBJ1-2
D gene: -

CDR3 DNA: TGTGCCAGCAGCTTCTGGGGGGTGACCGGGGAGCTGTTTTTT
CDR3 protein: CASSFWGVTGELFF
V gene: TRBV5-4
clone size: -
CDR3 length: 14
J gene: TRBJ2-2
D gene: -

CDR3 DNA: TGTGCCAGCAGCTTAGGGCTAGCGGGGATCGGGGAGCTGTTTTTT
CDR3 protein: CASSLGLAGIGELFF
V gene: TRBV13
clone size: -
CDR3 length: 15
J gene: TRBJ2-2
D gene: TRBD2